One and the same sample provided the 10 T cell receptor beta chains below, sequenced in a study of tumor-infiltrating lymphocytes in oesophageal squamous cell carcinoma. From the PCR reads, TCRdb called clonotypes with MiXCR, one entry per CDR3 protein. Here the sample spans 8,500 to 14,000 distinct CDR3 sequences, about 60% being singletons. Sequencing input: esophageal tumor tissue. These receptors came from a male donor with esophageal squamous cell carcinoma.

The chain employs TRBV6-8 and TRBJ2-3; TRBD2 is a possible D gene (6 bases). The V end was cut by 8 bases, the J end by 0 bases, with 12 bases between. CDR1 and CDR2 from the germline V gene are MNHGY and SAAAGT. The CDR3 totals 14 residues. The DNA for the CDR3 is TGTGCCAGCGTTTCGGGACTGAGCACAGATACGCAGTATTTT. Its translation: CASVSGLSTDTQYF.

The J gene is TRBJ2-4, the V gene TRBV6-5, with 7 bases lining up with TRBD1. With the DNA end fitting TRBJ2-5 better, the J assignment may be wrong. In germline, CDR1 is MNHEY, CDR2 SVGAGI. The CDR3 covers 14 residues. CDR3 sequence reads: CASRPGQNQETQYF. The CDR3 nucleotides read TGTGCCAGCAGACCGGGACAGAATCAAGAGACCCAGTACTTC.

This rearrangement joins TRBV7-2 to TRBJ2-6, with 12 bases identical to TRBD1. V shed 1 base and J 5 bases; nucleotides not matched to a gene: 6. The CDR3 runs 18 residues. Germline CDR1 SGHTA, CDR2 FQGNSA. CDR3 in amino acids: CASSLGGTGGERANVLTF. CDR3 coding DNA: TGTGCCAGCAGCTTAGGGGGGACAGGGGGCGAAAGGGCCAACGTCCTGACTTTC.

The sample holds a few counts of this clonotype. V usage is TRBV12-3 or TRBV12-4 and J usage is TRBJ2-5; the match to TRBD2 covers 15 bases. J gave up 4 bases and V 7 bases, and 4 bases lay outside the gene matches. The CDR3 extends over 15 amino acids. CDR3 coding DNA: TGTGCCAGCACTATGGGACTAGCGGGAGGAGAGACCCAGTACTTC. This translates into CASTMGLAGGETQYF.

The DNA for the CDR3 is TGTGCCAGCAGCAGATGGACTAGCGGGAATACAGATACGCAGTATTTT. Amino acid sequence: CASSRWTSGNTDTQYF. The chain has TRBV7-8 and TRBJ2-3, with 12 bases aligning to TRBD2. The CDR3 has 16 amino acids. After removal of 5 bases from V and 3 bases from J, the junction contained 6 bases not matched to a gene. Germline V gene data show CDR1 as SGHVS and CDR2 as FQNEAQ.

The chain joins TRBV28 to TRBJ2-1, with D perhaps TRBD1 or TRBD2 (5 bases each). The V end lost 6 bases, the J end lost 2 bases, and 14 bases lay between the germline ends. Germline CDR1 and CDR2: MDHEN and SYDVKM. The CDR3 is 15 amino acids. The CDR3 region is CASSRRDGTYNEQFF. The CDR3 nucleotides are TGTGCCAGCAGCCGCCGGGACGGTACCTACAATGAGCAGTTCTTC.

The genes are TRBV7-2 and TRBJ2-1, with 10 positions matching TRBD2. The CDR3 is 14 residues long. J gave up 9 bases and V 3 bases, and 5 bases lay outside the gene matches. CDR1 SGHTA and CDR2 FQGNSA come from the germline V gene. CDR3 coding DNA: TGTGCCAGCAGCTTTACTAGCGGGACAGGTGAGCAGTTCTTC. Its protein is CASSFTSGTGEQFF.

In this sample, this clonotype turned up many times. The rearrangement links TRBV10-3 to TRBJ2-5, with D hard to call. The CDR3 is made up of 13 amino acids. The germline V gene encodes CDR1 ENHRY and CDR2 SYGVKD. V lost 4 bases and J lost 2, with 8 bases in between. The CDR3 DNA sequence: TGTGCCATCAGTGCAAGGCTACAAGAGACCCAGTACTTC. Translating it yields CAISARLQETQYF.

This chain uses TRBV6-1 with TRBJ1-5, with D possibly being TRBD1 (5 bases). Trimming cost V 5 bases and J 3 bases, with 11 bases left between them. Germline values: CDR1 MNHNS, CDR2 SASEGT. The CDR3 covers 14 residues. The CDR3 loop is CASSYGANNQPQHF. CDR3 bases: TGTGCCAGCAGTTACGGGGCAAACAATCAGCCCCAGCATTTT.

This clonotype is termed medium-sized. The chain has TRBV6-6 and TRBJ2-7, with 9 bases that match TRBD1. V dropped 0 bases and J dropped 2; count of bases not matched to a gene: 2. Germline loops: CDR1 MNHNY, CDR2 SVGAGI (reference sequence). This CDR3 is built from 15 residues. The chain's CDR3 is CASSYSRDRAYEQYF. The DNA of the CDR3 is TGTGCCAGCAGTTACTCCCGGGACAGGGCCTACGAGCAGTACTTC.